The 5 T cell receptor beta chains below were found in one sample sequenced in a study of control samples from healthy donors and cancer patients. The method was immunoSEQ multiplex PCR; TCRdb's version includes in-frame clones alone and lacks a portion of them. The table shows 50,000 or so clones, with 88% occurring only once. The sample taken for sequencing was blood. The receptors here all came from a man between 50 and 59 years old in good health.

J is TRBJ1-6 and V is TRBV28, with D maybe TRBD1 (5 bases). V lost 4 bases and J 6 bases, leaving 13 bases between the germline ends. Germline CDR1 is MDHEN and CDR2 is SYDVKM. CDR3 size: 15 residues. The CDR3 DNA reads as TGTGCCAGCAGTTATGGCAGTGGGACTAATTCACCCCTCCACTTT. Its protein is CASSYGSGTNSPLHF.

This clone was detected only a few times. This chain links TRBV7-6 with TRBJ2-1, with TRBD2 matching 8 bases. The V gene end was trimmed by 5 bases and the J gene end by 6 bases; junction bases not matched to a gene: 3. This CDR3 has 13 residues. The germline gives CDR1 SGHVS, CDR2 FNYEAQ. This chain's CDR3 is CASSRGTSNEQFF. The CDR3 DNA follows: TGTGCCAGCAGCCGAGGGACTAGCAATGAGCAGTTCTTC.

The gene calls are TRBV30 and TRBJ2-3; D possibly corresponds to TRBD1 (7 bases). Germline assignment: CDR1 GTSNPN and CDR2 SVGIG (reference sequence). Deletions cut 2 bases from V and 2 bases from J, with 26 bases between. CDR3 size: 19 residues. CDR3 DNA sequence: TGTGCCTGGAGTCACCGGGACAGCTTACCTCTAGCGCTCACAGATACGCAGTATTTT. This translates into CAWSHRDSLPLALTDTQYF.

V gene TRBV21-1 combines with J gene TRBJ1-6; TRBD1 is the table's D call, not checked against the DNA. TRBV21-1 counts as a pseudogene. The CDR3 contains 15 residues. CDR3 in amino acids: CASTKRGTDNSPLHF. The CDR3 region has the DNA TGTGCCAGCACGAAAAGGGGCACAGATAATTCACCCCTCCACTTT.

The chain recombines TRBV5-1 with TRBJ1-6; TRBD1 aligns across 10 bases. There are 16 residues in the CDR3. V was clipped by 4 bases and J by 10 bases; unmatched bases: 11. From germline, CDR1 is SGHRS and CDR2 YFSETQ. The CDR3 loop reads CASSVQPGQGQSPLHF. For the CDR3, the DNA is TGCGCCAGCAGCGTACAACCGGGACAGGGGCAATCACCCCTCCACTTT.